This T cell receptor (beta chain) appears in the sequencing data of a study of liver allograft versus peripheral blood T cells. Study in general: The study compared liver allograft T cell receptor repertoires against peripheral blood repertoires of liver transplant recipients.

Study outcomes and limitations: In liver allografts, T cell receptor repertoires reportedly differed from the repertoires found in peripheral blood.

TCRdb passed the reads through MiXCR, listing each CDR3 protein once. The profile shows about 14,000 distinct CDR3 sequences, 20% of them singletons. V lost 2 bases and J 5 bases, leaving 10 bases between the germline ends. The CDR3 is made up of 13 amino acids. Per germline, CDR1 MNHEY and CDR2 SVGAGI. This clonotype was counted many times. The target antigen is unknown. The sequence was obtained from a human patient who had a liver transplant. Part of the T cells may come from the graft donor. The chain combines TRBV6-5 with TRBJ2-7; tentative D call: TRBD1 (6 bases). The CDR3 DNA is TGTGCCAGCAGTTACGACAGGAGCCACGAGCAGTACTTC. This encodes CASSYDRSHEQYF.